The 5 T cell receptor beta chains below were found in one sample sequenced in a study of T cells in Graves' hyperthyroidism and ophthalmopathy (dated by TCRdb to between 2018 and 2020). Library preparation used multiplex PCR. For sequencing, an Illumina HiSeq 2000 was employed. The TCR beta CDR3 regions were amplified from the RNA transcripts. The TCR CDR3 was subjected to a first round of RT-PCR using the HTBI primer set and the Qiagen OneStep RT-PCR kit. TCRdb reworked the public reads: Q25 trimming with fastp, MiXCR clone assembly, productive beta chains retained. Identical CDR3 protein sequences are pooled into one entry, listed with their most common genes and DNA. Within this sample are roughly 800,000 distinct CDR3 sequences, with 38% of them counted one time only. 8% to 9% of the sample comes from the top ten. Material: blood. These receptor sequences come from a man younger than 30 with Graves' hyperthyroidism.

The chain recombines TRBV6-5 with TRBJ1-3; possibly TRBD1 for D (6 bases). Germline lookup yields CDR1 MNHEY and CDR2 SVGAGI. Trimming left V 5 bases short and J 10 bases short, with 15 bases between. CDR3 length: 13 residues. CDR3 DNA: TGTGCCAGCAGTCCCGGGACACCGGAAACCATATATTTT. Amino acid sequence: CASSPGTPETIYF.

This chain connects TRBV24-1 to TRBJ2-5; 14 bases map to TRBD2. The CDR3 runs 16 residues. V lost 3 bases, J lost 4 bases, and 3 bases stayed unmatched. From germline, CDR1 is KGHDR and CDR2 SFDVKD. CDR3: CATSDPGTSGRETQYF. CDR3 sequence (DNA): TGTGCCACCAGTGATCCCGGGACTAGCGGGAGAGAGACCCAGTACTTC.

V is TRBV5-6 and J is TRBJ1-4; D perhaps matches TRBD1 (5 bases). The V end was cut by 0 bases, the J end by 3 bases, with 6 bases between. Looked up from germline, CDR1 is SGHDT and CDR2 is YYEEEE. The CDR3 runs 14 residues. CDR3 sequence: CASSLEGANEKLFF. The CDR3 DNA is TGTGCCAGCAGCTTGGAAGGGGCTAATGAAAAACTGTTTTTT.

There are a few counts of this clonotype. The rearrangement uses TRBV7-8 and TRBJ2-7; D may be TRBD1 (7 bases). The CDR3 runs to 15 residues. The germline V gene has CDR1 SGHVS and CDR2 FQNEAQ. V was pared by 3 bases and J by 5 bases, with 17 bases between. Here the CDR3 reads CASSFRAGGLDEQYF. The CDR3 region has the DNA TGTGCCAGCAGCTTTCGGGCAGGGGGGCTAGACGAGCAGTACTTC.

This clonotype was picked up a small number of times. The genes are TRBV20-1 and TRBJ1-5, with D unresolved. This CDR3 comprises 15 residues. Germline V gene lookup returns CDR1 DFQATT and CDR2 SNEGSKA (reference sequence). V dropped 4 bases and J dropped 3 bases, with 16 bases sitting between them. This chain's CDR3 is CSATQASKFNQPQHF. CDR3 in DNA: TGCAGTGCTACCCAGGCGAGTAAGTTCAATCAGCCCCAGCATTTT.